This T cell receptor (beta chain) stems from a study of CD8 T cells in ankylosing spondylitis. Study observations and caveats: One TCR beta motif, made up of eight highly homologous variants, appeared characteristic of ankylosing spondylitis blood.

Only a few counts were recorded for this clonotype. Its antigen is not known. TCRdb itself ran the 5' RACE reads through MiXCR, one entry per CDR3 protein. The sample has 390,000 or so distinct CDR3 sequences, approximately 20% seen once; the top ten hold approximately 16%. The CDR3 totals 19 residues. V was clipped by 7 bases and J by 4 bases; unmatched bases: 18. Germline lookup yields CDR1 KGHDR and CDR2 SFDVKD. The chain has TRBV24-1 and TRBJ2-1; 10 bases match TRBD2. Sequenced sample: blood, either unsorted or a sorted T cell fraction (not recorded which). This TCR was recovered from a male donor with ankylosing spondylitis. The chain's CDR3 is CATRSGRALSGEGYNEQFF. The CDR3 DNA reads as TGTGCCACCAGAAGCGGGAGGGCCTTATCGGGGGAAGGTTACAATGAGCAGTTCTTC.